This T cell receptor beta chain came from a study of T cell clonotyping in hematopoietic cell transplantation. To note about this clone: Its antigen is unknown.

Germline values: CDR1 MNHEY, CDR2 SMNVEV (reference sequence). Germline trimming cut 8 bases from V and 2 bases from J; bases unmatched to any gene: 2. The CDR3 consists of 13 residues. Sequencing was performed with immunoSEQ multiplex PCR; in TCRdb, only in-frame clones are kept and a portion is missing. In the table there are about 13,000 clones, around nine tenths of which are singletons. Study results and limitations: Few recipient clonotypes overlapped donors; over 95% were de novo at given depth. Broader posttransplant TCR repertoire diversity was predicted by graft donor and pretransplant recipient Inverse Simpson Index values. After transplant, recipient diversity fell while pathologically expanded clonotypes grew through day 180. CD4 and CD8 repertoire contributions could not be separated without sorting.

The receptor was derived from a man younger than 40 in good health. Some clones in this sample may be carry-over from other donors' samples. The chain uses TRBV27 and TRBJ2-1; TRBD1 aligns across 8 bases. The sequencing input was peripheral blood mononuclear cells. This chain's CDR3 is CASRDRPYNEQFF. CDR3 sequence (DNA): TGTGCCAGCCGGGACAGGCCCTACAATGAGCAGTTCTTC.